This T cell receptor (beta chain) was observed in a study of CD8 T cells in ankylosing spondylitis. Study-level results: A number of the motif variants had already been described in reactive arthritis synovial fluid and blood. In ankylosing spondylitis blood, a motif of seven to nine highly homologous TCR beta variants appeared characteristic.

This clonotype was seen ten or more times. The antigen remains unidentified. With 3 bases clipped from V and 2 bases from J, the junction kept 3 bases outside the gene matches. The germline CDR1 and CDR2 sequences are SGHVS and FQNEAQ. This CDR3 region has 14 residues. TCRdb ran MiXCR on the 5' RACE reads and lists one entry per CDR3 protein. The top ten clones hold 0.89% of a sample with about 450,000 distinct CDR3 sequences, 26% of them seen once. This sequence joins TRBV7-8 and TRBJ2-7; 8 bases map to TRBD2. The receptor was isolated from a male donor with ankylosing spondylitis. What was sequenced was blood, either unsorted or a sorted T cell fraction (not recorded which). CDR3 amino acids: CASSFPAGAYEQYF. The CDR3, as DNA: TGTGCCAGCAGCTTCCCAGCGGGGGCCTACGAGCAGTACTTC.